Following are 25 T cell receptor beta chains from one sample sequenced in a study of regulatory T cells in long-lasting Graves disease. Stated time point: persistent/refractory GD, antithyroid drugs over 5 years with positive TRAb. After RNA was extracted from PBMCs, the TCR library was made from it. To make TCR beta libraries, researchers used iRepertoire HTBI primers and Arm-PCR of CDR3 regions. TCRdb redid the calling of the multiplex PCR reads with MiXCR, one entry per CDR3 protein. The sample carries about 660,000 distinct CDR3 sequences, 25% to 35% recorded once. The specimen was peripheral blood mononuclear cells (PBMCs), collected when the disease was refractory, from a patient treated with antithyroid drugs. The receptors here all came from a female donor with Graves disease.

This clonotype has ten or more counts. The rearrangement links TRBV6-1 to TRBJ1-1; D not resolved. Trimming took off 6 bases at V and 3 bases at J, with 17 bases between the two ends. CDR3 length equals 15 residues. CDR1 is MNHNS, CDR2 SASEGT, per germline. This CDR3 reads CASSPTPGWDTEAFF. In nucleotides, the CDR3 is TGTGCCAGCAGCCCCACACCCGGTTGGGACACTGAAGCTTTCTTT.

The gene calls are TRBV27 and TRBJ2-3; D may correspond to TRBD1 or TRBD2 (6 bases each). The CDR3 runs to 13 residues. Trimming shortened V by 6 bases and J by 4 bases, and 11 bases separated the two germline ends. The V gene's germline CDR1 is MNHEY and CDR2 SMNVEV (reference sequence). The CDR3, as DNA: TGTGCCAGCAGCATCGGGGGCGCAGATACGCAGTATTTT. Protein: CASSIGGADTQYF.

The genes are TRBV9 and TRBJ2-1, with 8 bases fitting TRBD1. V was pared by 6 bases and J by 9 bases, with 11 bases of the junction left unmatched. Looked up from germline, CDR1 is SGDLS and CDR2 is YYNGEE. CDR3 length equals 14 residues. This chain's CDR3 is CASIRTGYEGEQFF. The DNA for the CDR3 is TGTGCCAGCATTCGGACAGGGTATGAGGGTGAGCAGTTCTTC.

The chain has TRBV14 and TRBJ1-1; TRBD1 matches 10 bases. The CDR3 loop spans 15 amino acids. The ends lost 3 bases at V and 4 bases at J; junction bases unmatched: 5. The germline gives CDR1 SGHDN, CDR2 FVKESK. CDR3 DNA: TGTGCCAGCAGCCAGAGAAGGACAGGGGGCACTGAAGCTTTCTTT. It yields the protein CASSQRRTGGTEAFF. Filled out from reference TRBV14 and TRBJ1-1, the complete variable domain reads EAGVTQFPSHSVIEKGQTVTLRCDPISGHDNLYWYRRVMGKEIKFLLHFVKESKQDESGMPNNRFLAERTGGTYSTLKVQPAELEDSGVYFCASSQRRTGGTEAFFGQGTRLTVV.

In its sample, this clonotype was seen a few times. This chain connects TRBV11-2 to TRBJ2-7; 13 nucleotides align to TRBD2. CDR3 length: 13 amino acids. Trimming removed 8 bases from V and 3 bases from J; junction bases left unmatched: 1. Germline V gene data show CDR1 as SGHAT and CDR2 as FQNNGV. The CDR3 here is CASWTSGSYEQYF. Here the CDR3 DNA reads TGTGCCAGCTGGACTAGCGGGAGCTACGAGCAGTACTTC.

This clonotype came up once. The CDR3 loop reads CASSANFLGTGELFF. The CDR3 bases are TGTGCCAGCAGCGCTAATTTCTTGGGGACCGGGGAGCTGTTTTTT. This sequence joins TRBV11-1 and TRBJ2-2; the D is unclear. This CDR3 is 15 amino acids long. The germline V gene has CDR1 SGHAT and CDR2 FQDESV (reference sequence). Trimming removed 5 bases at V and 5 bases at J, with 15 bases between.

The chain carries TRBV7-8 and TRBJ1-5; 7 bases are shared with TRBD1. Germline assignment: CDR1 SGHVS and CDR2 FQNEAQ. The CDR3 is made up of 17 amino acids. The junction had 16 bases not matched to a gene; V was cut back by 5 bases and J by 6 bases. This CDR3 is CASSAGRGLWGTQPQHF. The CDR3, as DNA: TGTGCCAGCAGCGCCGGGAGGGGGCTTTGGGGCACTCAGCCCCAGCATTTT.

The chain couples TRBV27 to TRBJ2-7, with D perhaps given as TRBD1 or TRBD2 (5 bases each). Between the trimmed V and J ends, which lost 5 bases and 3 bases, there was a span of 11 bases. The V gene's germline CDR1 is MNHEY and CDR2 SMNVEV (reference sequence). The CDR3 loop spans 13 amino acids. CDR3 DNA: TGTGCCAGCAGTAGTGGGACCCACTACGAGCAGTACTTC. Translating it yields CASSSGTHYEQYF.

The J gene is TRBJ1-5, the V gene TRBV24-1; D remains ambiguous. V shed 5 bases and J shed 4 bases, with 8 bases lying between them. Germline V gene data show CDR1 as KGHDR and CDR2 as SFDVKD. The CDR3 covers 13 residues. The CDR3 here is CATSGGTNQPQHF. Here the CDR3 DNA reads TGTGCCACCAGTGGGGGAACGAATCAGCCCCAGCATTTT.

This clonotype was counted many times. The chain combines TRBV2 with TRBJ1-1; no clear D gene. Trimming removed 1 base from V and 4 bases from J, with 4 bases in between. CDR1 and CDR2 from the germline V gene are SNHLY and FYNNEI. The CDR3 has 12 residues. The CDR3 nucleotides are TGTGCCAGCAGTGAAGGGTTCACTGAAGCTTTCTTT. Translated: CASSEGFTEAFF. Full variable domain (outside the CDR3, taken from reference TRBV2 and TRBJ1-1): EPEVTQTPSHQVTQMGQEVILRCVPISNHLYFYWYRQILGQKVEFLVSFYNNEISEKSEIFDDQFSVERPDGSNFTLKIRSTKLEDSAMYFCASSEGFTEAFFGQGTRLTVV.

This clonotype was found a few times. The CDR3 ends on some other residue instead of the conserved phenylalanine or tryptophan, so this is likely a read error. V is TRBV29-1 and J is TRBJ1-2, with D possibly TRBD1 on 5 matching bases. V shed 4 bases and J shed 3 bases, with 12 bases lying between them. Germline assignment: CDR1 SQVTM and CDR2 ANQGSEA. This CDR3 is built from 13 residues. The CDR3 is CSVGGGPYYGYTL. DNA of the CDR3: TGCAGCGTTGGCGGGGGTCCCTACTATGGCTACACCCTC.

The chain carries TRBV11-2 and TRBJ1-1; 10 positions agree with TRBD1. J gave up 5 bases and V 5 bases, and 8 bases lay outside the gene matches. The CDR3 sequence is 15 residues long. Germline assignment: CDR1 SGHAT and CDR2 FQNNGV. The CDR3 DNA follows: TGTGCCAGCAGCCTACCAGGGACAGGGGTGACTGAAGCTTTCTTT. Protein product: CASSLPGTGVTEAFF.

This clonotype has only a few counts. This chain uses TRBV28 with TRBJ1-5; 7 bases line up with TRBD1. Per germline, CDR1 MDHEN and CDR2 SYDVKM. Trimming took 6 bases from V and 6 from J; bases not matched to a gene: 14. This CDR3 has 16 amino acids. This chain's CDR3 is CASSPGKTGIIQPQHF. The CDR3 coding sequence is TGTGCCAGCAGCCCGGGGAAGACAGGGATCATTCAGCCCCAGCATTTT.

In its sample, this clonotype was seen a few times. This sequence joins TRBV30 and TRBJ2-2; 7 nucleotides match TRBD1. Germline CDR1 reads GTSNPN; CDR2 reads SVGIG (reference sequence). This CDR3 has 14 amino acids. With 3 bases clipped from V and 2 bases from J, the junction kept 3 bases outside the gene matches. CDR3 bases: TGTGCCTGGAGGAGACAGGGAAACACCGGGGAGCTGTTTTTT. It translates to CAWRRQGNTGELFF. Full variable domain (remainder filled in from reference TRBV30 and TRBJ2-2): SQTIHQWPATLVQPVGSPLSLECTVEGTSNPNLYWYRQAAGRGLQLLFYSVGIGQISSEVPQNLSASRPQDRQFILSSKKLLLSDSGFYLCAWRRQGNTGELFFGEGSRLTVL.

This clonotype came up a few times. V is TRBV2 and J is TRBJ1-2; D gene uncertain. This CDR3 is built from 14 residues. V was pared by 2 bases and J by 4 bases, with 11 bases between. Germline V gene data show CDR1 as SNHLY and CDR2 as FYNNEI. The CDR3 loop reads CASSEPGSIYGYTF. CDR3 DNA: TGTGCCAGCAGTGAACCCGGATCGATCTATGGCTACACCTTC.

This clonotype occurred a few times. The chain is built from TRBV29-1 and TRBJ1-1, with TRBD1 identical over 8 bases. In germline, CDR1 is SQVTM, CDR2 ANQGSEA. J was trimmed by 4 bases and V by 8 bases; bases with no gene match: 15. The CDR3 totals 15 residues. In DNA form, the CDR3 reads TGCAGCCTAAATCGGGACAGGAAGATGGGCACTGAAGCTTTCTTT. Residues: CSLNRDRKMGTEAFF.

This clonotype was recorded many times. V usage is TRBV6-1 and J usage is TRBJ1-2, with TRBD1 as a possible D gene (5 bases). The germline V and J ends were trimmed by 7 bases and 6 bases, with 21 bases remaining between them. The CDR3 consists of 15 residues. Germline V gene sequence: CDR1 MNHNS, CDR2 SASEGT. CDR3 DNA sequence: TGTGCCAGCACGAGGGGAGTATCTTCGGCGGATGGCTACACCTTC. It is translated as CASTRGVSSADGYTF.

This rearrangement joins TRBV19 to TRBJ1-1, with 9 bases matching TRBD1. Trimming took 4 bases from V and 6 from J; bases not matched to a gene: 6. Germline V lookup: CDR1 LNHDA, CDR2 SQIVND (reference sequence). The CDR3 loop spans 14 amino acids. This chain's CDR3 is CASSTTGGGAEAFF. CDR3 coding DNA: TGTGCCAGTAGTACAACAGGGGGCGGTGCTGAAGCTTTCTTT.

This sequence joins TRBV18 and TRBJ1-5; D gene unclear. The germline CDR1 and CDR2 sequences are KGHSH and LQKENI. V gave up 6 bases and J gave up 2 bases, with 11 bases separating them. The length of the CDR3 is 14 residues. The CDR3 nucleotides are TGTGCCAGCTCGAACCTTCAGGGCAATCAGCCCCAGCATTTT. It is translated as CASSNLQGNQPQHF.

Concerning this clonotype itself: A single base separates this from a much larger clone, so it may be a read error. This chain uses TRBV5-5 with TRBJ1-1; the D gene is possibly TRBD1 (6 bases). CDR1 SGHKS and CDR2 YYEKEE come from the germline V gene (reference sequence). Between the trimmed V and J ends, which lost 3 bases and 5 bases, there was a span of 11 bases. The CDR3 is 13 residues long. The CDR3 DNA is TGTGCCAGCAGCTGGGACACGGGGACTGAAGCTTTCTTT. Its protein is CASSWDTGTEAFF.

The chain combines TRBV5-1 with TRBJ2-6, with TRBD2 matching over 10 bases. The CDR3 runs 17 residues. CDR1 is SGHRS, CDR2 YFSETQ, per germline. J was trimmed by 3 bases and V by 0 bases; bases with no gene match: 3. CDR3 nucleotide sequence: TGCGCCAGCAGCTTGGGACTAGCGGGTGTTGGGGCCAACGTCCTGACTTTC. Its protein product is CASSLGLAGVGANVLTF.

To note about this clonotype: Just one base apart from a much larger clone, this may be a read error. The rearrangement uses TRBV11-2 and TRBJ1-1, with a weak D call TRBD1 (5 bases). Germline V gene sequence: CDR1 SGHAT, CDR2 FQNNGV. The ends were cut back, 4 bases at V and 7 bases at J, with 13 bases in the middle. This CDR3 is 13 amino acids long. The CDR3 protein is CASSWGGGIEAFF. For the CDR3, the DNA is TGTGCCAGCAGCTGGGGTGGGGGAATTGAAGCTTTCTTT. Looking up the rest from reference TRBV11-2 and TRBJ1-1 gives the full variable domain: EAGVAQSPRYKIIEKRQSVAFWCNPISGHATLYWYQQILGQGPKLLIQFQNNGVVDDSQLPKDRFSAERLKGVDSTLKIQPAKLEDSAVYLCASSWGGGIEAFFGQGTRLTVV.

The rearrangement links TRBV12-3 or TRBV12-4 to TRBJ1-4; a possible D gene is TRBD1 (5 bases). Trimming stripped 1 base from V and 4 bases from J, with 13 bases between. This CDR3 contains 16 residues. This CDR3 is CASSLGAGLSNEKLFF. CDR3 DNA: TGTGCCAGCAGTTTAGGGGCAGGGCTGAGTAATGAAAAACTGTTTTTT.

Here the CDR3 reads CASSPSTGFSETQYF. In DNA, the CDR3 is TGTGCCAGCAGCCCCAGCACAGGGTTCTCCGAGACCCAGTACTTC. The chain uses TRBV7-9 and TRBJ2-5; TRBD1 might be the D (6 bases). The CDR3 contains 15 residues. Germline CDR1 reads SEHNR; CDR2 reads FQNEAQ (reference sequence). Trimming stripped 5 bases from V and 5 bases from J, with 18 bases between.

The chain joins TRBV11-2 to TRBJ1-4; the D is unclear. The CDR3 has 13 residues. Trimming shortened V by 3 bases and J by 4 bases, and 6 bases separated the two germline ends. Germline lookup yields CDR1 SGHAT and CDR2 FQNNGV. CDR3 nucleotides: TGTGCCAGCAGCTTCAAATATAATGAAAAACTGTTTTTT. Protein sequence: CASSFKYNEKLFF.